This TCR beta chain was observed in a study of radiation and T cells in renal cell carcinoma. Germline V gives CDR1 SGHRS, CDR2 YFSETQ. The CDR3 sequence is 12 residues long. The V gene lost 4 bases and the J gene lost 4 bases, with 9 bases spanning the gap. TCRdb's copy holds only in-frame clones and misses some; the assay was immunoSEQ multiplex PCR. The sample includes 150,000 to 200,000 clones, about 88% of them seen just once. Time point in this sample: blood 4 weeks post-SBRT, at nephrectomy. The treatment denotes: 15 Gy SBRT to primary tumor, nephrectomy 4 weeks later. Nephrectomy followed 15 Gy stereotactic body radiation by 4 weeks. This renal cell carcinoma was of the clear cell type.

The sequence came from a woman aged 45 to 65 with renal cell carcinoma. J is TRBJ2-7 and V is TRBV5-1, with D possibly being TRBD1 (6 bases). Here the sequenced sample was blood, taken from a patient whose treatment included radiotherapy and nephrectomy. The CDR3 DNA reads TGCGCCAGCAGCGTCAGGGGTTACGAGCAGTACTTC. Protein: CASSVRGYEQYF.